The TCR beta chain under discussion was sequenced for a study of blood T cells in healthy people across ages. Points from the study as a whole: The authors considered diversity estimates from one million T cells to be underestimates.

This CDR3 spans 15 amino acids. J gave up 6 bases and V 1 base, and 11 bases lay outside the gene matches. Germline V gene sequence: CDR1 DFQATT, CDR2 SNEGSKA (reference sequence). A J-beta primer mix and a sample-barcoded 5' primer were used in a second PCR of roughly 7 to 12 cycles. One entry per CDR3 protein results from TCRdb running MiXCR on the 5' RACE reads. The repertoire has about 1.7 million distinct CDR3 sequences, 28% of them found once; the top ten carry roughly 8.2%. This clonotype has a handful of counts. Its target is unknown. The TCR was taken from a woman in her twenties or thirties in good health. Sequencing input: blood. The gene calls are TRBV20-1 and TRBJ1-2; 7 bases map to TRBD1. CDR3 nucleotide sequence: TGCAGTGCTAGAGCCTGGGGCAGGGGGTTGAATGGCTACACCTTC. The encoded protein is CSARAWGRGLNGYTF.